This is a list of T cell receptor beta chains from one sample in a study of technical replicates of blood from a few donors. Sequenced by immunoSEQ multiplex PCR; TCRdb stores in-frame clones only, minus some. Counted here are tens of thousands of clones, 96% occurring once; the ten biggest clones make up around 0.35%. Sequenced sample: T cells isolated from PBMCs. The receptors here all came from a human donor in good health. Each CDR3 is given with its conserved first and last residue. The order of the fields is clone size, D gene, V gene, J gene, CDR3 protein, CDR3 DNA. A D gene is named only where the DNA matches it firmly. The listing skips clone size in some rows; elsewhere it reads once, few, many or a size class.

NA,NA,TRBV10-3,TRBJ1-2,CAISEGTGHYGYTF,TGTGCCATCAGTGAGGGGACTGGGCACTATGGCTACACCTTC
NA,NA,TRBV6-5,TRBJ1-1,CASSYSAGTNTEAFF,TGTGCCAGCAGTTACTCGGCGGGGACGAACACTGAAGCTTTCTTT
NA,TRBD1,TRBV27,TRBJ2-5,CASSLGQGETQYF,TGTGCCAGCAGTTTAGGACAGGGGGAGACCCAGTACTTC
once,TRBD2,TRBV11-3,TRBJ2-1,CASGRETNEQFF,TGTGCCAGCGGGCGGGAGACTAATGAGCAGTTCTTC
few,NA,TRBV18,TRBJ2-1,CASSPATEQFF,TGTGCCAGCTCACCGGCAACTGAGCAGTTCTTC
NA,NA,TRBV7-8,TRBJ2-7,CASSLETGAEQYF,TGTGCCAGCAGCTTAGAAACTGGGGCCGAGCAGTACTTC
NA,TRBD1,TRBV4-2,TRBJ1-4,CASSQIGTESEKLFF,TGTGCCAGCAGCCAAATCGGGACAGAGTCAGAAAAACTGTTTTTT
NA,NA,TRBV6-5,TRBJ1-2,CASSYLTGLGYGYTF,TGTGCCAGCAGTTACCTCACAGGGCTTGGCTATGGCTACACCTTC
NA,NA,TRBV13,TRBJ2-3,CASSLGLGGFHTDTQYF,TGTGCCAGCAGCTTAGGCCTGGGAGGTTTTCACACAGATACGCAGTATTTT
NA,NA,TRBV5-1,TRBJ2-1,CASSLAGWGNEQFF,TGCGCCAGCAGCTTGGCAGGGTGGGGCAATGAGCAGTTCTTC
NA,TRBD1,TRBV11-3,TRBJ2-7,CASSPLTGGLLYEQYF,TGTGCCAGCAGCCCACTAACAGGGGGCCTTCTCTACGAGCAGTACTTC
NA,NA,TRBV6-5,TRBJ2-7,CASTPPGSPGGEQYF,TGTGCCAGCACGCCCCCGGGCTCCCCCGGGGGCGAGCAGTACTTC
NA,NA,TRBV5-1,TRBJ1-2,CASSLGQLSYGYTF,TGCGCCAGCAGCTTGGGACAGCTTTCATATGGCTACACCTTC
NA,NA,TRBV4-1,TRBJ2-7,CASSQGQQGSYEQYF,TGCGCCAGCAGCCAAGGCCAACAGGGCTCCTACGAGCAGTACTTC
NA,TRBD1,TRBV25-1,TRBJ1-2,CASSEPGQVYGYTF,TGTGCCAGCAGTGAACCGGGACAGGTCTATGGCTACACCTTC
NA,TRBD1,TRBV30,TRBJ2-7,CAWSEDRELDEQYF,TGTGCCTGGAGTGAGGACAGGGAATTAGACGAGCAGTACTTC
NA,TRBD2,TRBV11-2,TRBJ2-7,CASSLTSGLIYEQYF,TGTGCCAGCAGCTTGACATCGGGACTAATCTACGAGCAGTACTTC
NA,NA,TRBV30,TRBJ1-5,CAWSWAENQPQHF,TGTGCCTGGAGTTGGGCAGAGAATCAGCCCCAGCATTTT
NA,TRBD2,TRBV27,TRBJ2-1,CASRGPLAGGINEQFF,TGTGCCAGCAGGGGACCACTAGCGGGAGGTATCAATGAGCAGTTCTTC
NA,TRBD1,TRBV7-9,TRBJ1-5,CASSLTAGGNYQPQHF,TGTGCCAGCAGCTTAACGGCAGGGGGCAACTATCAGCCCCAGCATTTT
once,TRBD1,TRBV29-1,TRBJ1-1,CSVIRGTNTEAFF,TGCAGCGTTATCAGGGGGACGAACACTGAAGCTTTCTTT
NA,TRBD2,TRBV7-9,TRBJ2-5,CASSSPRLAGHQETQYF,TGTGCCAGCAGCTCCCCCAGACTAGCGGGCCACCAAGAGACCCAGTACTTC
NA,NA,TRBV7-9,TRBJ1-1,CASSPGTEAFF,TGTGCCAGCAGCCCAGGGACTGAAGCTTTCTTT
NA,TRBD1,TRBV6-4,TRBJ1-5,CASSDPRTGSQPQHF,TGTGCCAGCAGTGACCCGAGGACAGGGAGTCAGCCCCAGCATTTT
NA,NA,TRBV5-4,TRBJ1-1,CASSRRGRRGNTEAFF,TGTGCCAGCAGCCGACGGGGTCGGAGGGGGAACACTGAAGCTTTCTTT
NA,NA,TRBV4-3,TRBJ2-6,CASSQGQAPGANVLTF,TGCGCCAGCAGCCAAGGGCAGGCCCCTGGGGCCAACGTCCTGACTTTC
NA,TRBD2,TRBV4-1,TRBJ2-5,CASSQEGGSFETQYF,TGCGCCAGCAGCCAAGAGGGCGGGAGCTTCGAGACCCAGTACTTC
NA,TRBD2,TRBV28,TRBJ2-7,CASSPPLPGLAQYMDEQYF,TGTGCCAGCAGCCCCCCGTTACCGGGACTAGCCCAATACATGGACGAGCAGTACTTC
NA,TRBD1,TRBV5-8,TRBJ2-7,CASSLGDRGGDEQYF,TGTGCCAGCAGCTTGGGGGACAGGGGGGGAGACGAGCAGTACTTC
NA,TRBD2,TRBV6-5,TRBJ2-1,CASSYTREDTYNEQFF,TGTGCCAGCAGTTATACGCGGGAGGACACCTACAATGAGCAGTTCTTC
NA,TRBD2,TRBV5-1,TRBJ2-1,CASSLAGGTYNEQFF,TGCGCCAGCAGCTTAGCGGGAGGAACCTACAATGAGCAGTTCTTC
NA,NA,TRBV11-2,TRBJ1-1,CASSLYQSGTEAFF,TGTGCCAGCAGCTTATACCAGTCGGGCACTGAAGCTTTCTTT
NA,TRBD1,TRBV10-3,TRBJ1-2,CAISRDRDGYTF,TGTGCCATCAGTAGAGACAGGGATGGCTACACCTTC
NA,NA,TRBV7-7,TRBJ1-1,CASSPRVGLNEAFF,TGTGCTAGCAGCCCCAGGGTGGGGTTAAATGAAGCTTTCTTT
NA,TRBD2,TRBV28,TRBJ2-3,CASSYPRTSGSTDTQYF,TGTGCCAGCAGTTACCCCCGGACTAGCGGAAGCACAGATACGCAGTATTTT
NA,NA,TRBV9,TRBJ1-5,CASSVEGEGQPQHF,TGTGCCAGCAGCGTAGAAGGGGAGGGTCAGCCCCAGCATTTT
few,NA,TRBV5-1,TRBJ1-4,CASKEGEREKLFF,TGCGCCAGCAAGGAGGGAGAACGTGAAAAACTGTTTTTT
once,NA,TRBV2,TRBJ2-7,CASILTVTGFSYEQYF,TGTGCCAGCATATTGACCGTGACAGGTTTTTCCTACGAGCAGTACTTC
NA,NA,TRBV4-2,TRBJ2-7,CASSQDTGSVYEQYF,TGTGCCAGCAGCCAAGACACCGGGAGTGTGTACGAGCAGTACTTC
NA,NA,TRBV11-2,TRBJ2-2,CASSLPTGITGELFF,TGTGCCAGCAGCTTACCTACCGGTATCACCGGGGAGCTGTTTTTT
NA,NA,TRBV27,TRBJ1-1,CASSLSVLMNTEAFF,TGTGCCAGCAGTTTATCGGTCCTAATGAACACTGAAGCTTTCTTT
once,TRBD1,TRBV6-5,TRBJ1-5,CASRLDRGQPQHF,TGTGCCAGCAGATTGGACAGGGGGCAACCCCAGCATTTT
NA,TRBD1,TRBV14,TRBJ2-7,CASSQYYRDRLYEQYF,TGTGCCAGCAGCCAATATTACCGGGACAGACTGTACGAGCAGTACTTC
NA,TRBD2,TRBV30,TRBJ2-7,CAWSVVAGGIYEQYF,TGTGCCTGGAGTGTAGTTGCGGGGGGCATATACGAGCAGTACTTC
once,NA,TRBV5-6,TRBJ2-7,CASSLPAGLVSYEQYF,TGTGCCAGCAGCTTACCAGCGGGTCTAGTCTCCTACGAGCAGTACTTC
NA,TRBD2,TRBV18,TRBJ2-1,CASSPLLAGAYNEQFF,TGTGCCAGCTCACCACTTCTAGCGGGAGCCTACAATGAGCAGTTCTTC
NA,NA,TRBV5-4,TRBJ1-1,CASSLDRVEAFF,TGTGCCAGCAGCTTGGACAGGGTGGAAGCTTTCTTT
NA,NA,TRBV7-2,TRBJ1-2,CASSLQGMGYGYTF,TGTGCCAGCAGCTTACAGGGGATGGGCTATGGCTACACCTTC